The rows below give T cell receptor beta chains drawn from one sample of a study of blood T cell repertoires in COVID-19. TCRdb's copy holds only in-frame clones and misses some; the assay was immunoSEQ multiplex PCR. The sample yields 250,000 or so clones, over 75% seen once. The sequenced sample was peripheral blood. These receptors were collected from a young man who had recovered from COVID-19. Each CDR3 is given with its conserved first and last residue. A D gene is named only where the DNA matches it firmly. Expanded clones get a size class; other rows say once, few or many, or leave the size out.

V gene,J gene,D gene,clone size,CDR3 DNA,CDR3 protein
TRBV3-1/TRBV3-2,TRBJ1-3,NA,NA,TGTGCCAGCAGCCAAGGTTACTCTGGAAACACCATATATTTT,CASSQGYSGNTIYF
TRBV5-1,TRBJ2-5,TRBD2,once,TGCGCCAGCAGCGTGGGATCTAGCGGGGTTTTGGAGACCCAGTACTTC,CASSVGSSGVLETQYF
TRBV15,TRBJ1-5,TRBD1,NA,TGTGCCACCAGCAGAGACAGGGGGGCCGGTCAGCCCCAGCATTTT,CATSRDRGAGQPQHF
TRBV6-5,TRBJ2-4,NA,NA,TGTGCCAGCAGCCCACCGGGAGCCAAAAACATTCAGTACTTC,CASSPPGAKNIQYF
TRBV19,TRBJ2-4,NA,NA,TGTGCCAGTACCAACCCGGGAGATATTAACATTCAGTACTTC,CASTNPGDINIQYF
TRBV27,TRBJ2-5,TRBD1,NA,TGTGCCAGCAGTATGGGGACAGGGGAGTGGGAGACCCAGTACTTC,CASSMGTGEWETQYF
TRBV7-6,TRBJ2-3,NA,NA,TGTGCCAGCAGCCTACAGCTCGGCCTAGCCCCCACAGATACGCAGTATTTT,CASSLQLGLAPTDTQYF
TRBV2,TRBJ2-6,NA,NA,TGTGCCAGCAGTATATTAGACTCTGGGGCCAACGTCCTGACTTTC,CASSILDSGANVLTF
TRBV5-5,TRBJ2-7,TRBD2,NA,TGTGCCAGCAGCTTGAGGGTTACTAGCGGGGGTCTTGAGCAGTACTTC,CASSLRVTSGGLEQYF
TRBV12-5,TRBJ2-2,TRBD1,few,TGTGCTAGTGGGTCCCGGACAGGGACCTCGAACACCGGGGAGCTGTTTTTT,CASGSRTGTSNTGELFF
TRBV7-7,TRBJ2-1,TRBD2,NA,TGTGCCAGCAGCTTAGTTGCGGGGGGGCTAAGTGAGCAGTTCTTC,CASSLVAGGLSEQFF
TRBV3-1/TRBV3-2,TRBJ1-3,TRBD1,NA,TGTGCCAGCGGAATCAGGGGGACTGGAAACACCATATATTTT,CASGIRGTGNTIYF
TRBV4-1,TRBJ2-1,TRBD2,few,TGCGCCAGCAGCCCTCGGGGGGGCCCGGCGCGGGAGCAGTTCTTC,CASSPRGGPAREQFF
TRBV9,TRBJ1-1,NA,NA,TGTGCCAGCAGCGTAGGGCAGGGGAACACTGAAGCTTTCTTT,CASSVGQGNTEAFF
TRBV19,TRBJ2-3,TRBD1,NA,TGTGCCAGTAGTAAGGGACAGGGGGCAGATACGCAGTATTTT,CASSKGQGADTQYF
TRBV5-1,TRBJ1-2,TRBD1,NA,TGCGCCAGCAGCCCGTCAGGGACAGCTTATGAGGGCTACACCTTC,CASSPSGTAYEGYTF
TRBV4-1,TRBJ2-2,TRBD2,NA,TGCGCCAGCAGCCAAGCTGGGCTAATCCAGCGGGGGGGGAAGGGCCGGGAGCTGTTTTTT,CASSQAGLIQRGGKGRELFF
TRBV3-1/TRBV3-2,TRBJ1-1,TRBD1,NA,TGTGCCAGCGGACCACGGGACAGGGGCTCTGAAGCTTTCTTT,CASGPRDRGSEAFF
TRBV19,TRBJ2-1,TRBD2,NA,TGTGCCAGTAGTATAGATCGGAGCGGGGGGGGAACCAATGAGCAGTTCTTC,CASSIDRSGGGTNEQFF
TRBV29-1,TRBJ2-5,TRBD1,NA,TGCAGCGTTGGAGGGACAGGGCGGACAGAGACCCAGTACTTC,CSVGGTGRTETQYF
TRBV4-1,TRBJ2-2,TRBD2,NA,TGCGCCAGCAGCCTAGGACTAGCGGGGACCGGGGAGCTGTTTTTT,CASSLGLAGTGELFF
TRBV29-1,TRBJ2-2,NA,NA,TGCTGCGCGGGGATAGGGGACTACACCGGGGAGCTGTTTTTT,CCAGIGDYTGELFF
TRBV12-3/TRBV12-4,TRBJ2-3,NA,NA,TGTGCCAGCAGTCTGACTAGAGATACGCAGTATTTT,CASSLTRDTQYF
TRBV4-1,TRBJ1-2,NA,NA,TGCGCCAGCAGCCTCGGACTAGGGAACTATGGCTACACCTTC,CASSLGLGNYGYTF
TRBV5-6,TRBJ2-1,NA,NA,TGTGCCAGCAGCTTGGCGTATCGTGGGGGCACGTACAATGAGCAGTTCTTC,CASSLAYRGGTYNEQFF